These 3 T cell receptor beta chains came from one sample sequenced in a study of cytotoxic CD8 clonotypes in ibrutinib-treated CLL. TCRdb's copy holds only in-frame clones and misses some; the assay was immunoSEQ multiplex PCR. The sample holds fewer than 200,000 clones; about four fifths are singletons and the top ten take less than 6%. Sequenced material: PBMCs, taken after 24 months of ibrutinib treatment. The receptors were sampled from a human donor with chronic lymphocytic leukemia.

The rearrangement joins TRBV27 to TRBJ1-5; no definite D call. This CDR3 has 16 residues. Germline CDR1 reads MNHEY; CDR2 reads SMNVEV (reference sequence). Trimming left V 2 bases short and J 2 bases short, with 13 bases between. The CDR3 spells CASSLLGSRGNQPQHF. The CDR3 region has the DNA TGTGCCAGCAGTTTACTTGGGTCTAGGGGCAATCAGCCCCAGCATTTT.

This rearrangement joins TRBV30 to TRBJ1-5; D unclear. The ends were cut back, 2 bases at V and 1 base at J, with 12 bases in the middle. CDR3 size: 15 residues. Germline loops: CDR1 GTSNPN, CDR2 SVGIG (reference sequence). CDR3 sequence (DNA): TGTGCCTGGAGTTACAGCCCCCGGAGCAATCAGCCCCAGCATTTT. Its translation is CAWSYSPRSNQPQHF.

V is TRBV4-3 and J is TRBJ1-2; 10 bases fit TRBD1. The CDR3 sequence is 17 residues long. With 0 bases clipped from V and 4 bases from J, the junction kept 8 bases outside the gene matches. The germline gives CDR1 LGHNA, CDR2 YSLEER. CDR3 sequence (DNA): TGCGCCAGCAGCCAAGAGCCGGCGGACAGGGGGATCTATGGCTACACCTTC. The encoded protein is CASSQEPADRGIYGYTF.